The subject of this entry is one T cell receptor (beta chain). These data belong to a study of blood T cells in healthy people across ages. The length of the CDR3 is 13 residues. The germline gives CDR1 DFQATT, CDR2 SNEGSKA (reference sequence). V gave up 2 bases and J gave up 15 bases; unmatched junction bases: 10. A J-beta primer mix and a sample-barcoded 5' primer were used in a second PCR of roughly 7 to 12 cycles. Every single cDNA molecule received a tag from a template-switch adaptor with 12 random nucleotides. TCRdb re-called the 5' RACE reads through MiXCR, storing one row per CDR3 protein. The sample lists about 680,000 distinct CDR3 sequences; 45% to 50% were seen once.

The source material was blood. The sequence derives from an older woman in good health. This chain connects TRBV20-1 to TRBJ2-1, with 10 bases fitting TRBD2. The CDR3 sequence: CSARLSQAGGPFF. The CDR3 bases are TGCAGTGCTAGATTGTCGCAAGCGGGAGGGCCGTTCTTC.